The clone carrying this T cell receptor (beta chain) was counted once. Some clones are missing from TCRdb's copy, which holds only in-frame ones; the method was immunoSEQ multiplex PCR. The sample has fewer than 250,000 clones; 85% are singletons. V lost 6 bases, J lost 5 bases, and 9 bases stayed unmatched. CDR1 is SGHAT and CDR2 is FQNNGV in the germline V gene. The CDR3 is 14 residues long. The sample is drawn from a study of blood T cell repertoires in COVID-19. The wider study: Sites across the United States, Italy and Spain contributed samples from acute and convalescent COVID-19. From T cells, B-cell-depleted T cells, or PBMCs came the material, which was cDNA or gDNA.

The sequencing input was peripheral blood. The sequence derives from a man in his sixties with COVID-19, enrolled during active disease. This chain links TRBV11-2 with TRBJ2-5; 7 bases align to TRBD1. The CDR3 region is CASSSPGQRETQYF. The CDR3 nucleotides are TGTGCCAGCAGTTCTCCGGGACAGAGGGAGACCCAGTACTTC. Variable domain in full (rest from reference TRBV11-2 and TRBJ2-5): EAGVAQSPRYKIIEKRQSVAFWCNPISGHATLYWYQQILGQGPKLLIQFQNNGVVDDSQLPKDRFSAERLKGVDSTLKIQPAKLEDSAVYLCASSSPGQRETQYFGPGTRLLVL.